These 14 T cell receptor beta chains were sequenced from one sample in a study of T-cell reconstitution after alpha-beta-depleted transplantation in children. The authors prepared the TCRbeta library with unique molecular identifiers. TCRdb re-called the PCR reads through MiXCR, storing one row per CDR3 protein. The table lists 780,000 or so distinct CDR3 sequences, around 17% of them singletons, with around 5.3% in the top ten. Sequenced material: PBMCs, mostly from graft donor cells, taken 360 days after TCRalphabeta/CD19-depleted stem cell transplant. All receptors derive from a male patient aged 10 to 17 who had a stem cell transplant for acute lymphoblastic leukemia, so the T cells may come from the graft donor.

This clonotype was found many times. The chain uses TRBV20-1 and TRBJ2-7; 7 positions agree with TRBD2. With V trimmed by 6 bases and J by 3 bases, 2 bases remained unmatched. Germline-derived CDR1 and CDR2 are DFQATT and SNEGSKA (reference sequence). The CDR3 loop spans 11 amino acids. The CDR3 is CSARTSYEQYF. The CDR3 DNA reads as TGCAGTGCCCGGACTAGCTACGAGCAGTACTTC.

The chain employs TRBV19 and TRBJ2-7; TRBD2 matches 8 bases. TRBJ2-1 matches the DNA end more closely, so the J call is doubtful. The CDR3 contains 13 residues. Per germline, CDR1 LNHDA and CDR2 SQIVND (reference sequence). The CDR3 DNA reads as TGTGCCAGTAGGGCTAGCGGGCTCTACGAGCAGTTCTTC. Encoded protein: CASRASGLYEQFF.

This clonotype was counted a few times. The V and J genes are TRBV7-3 and TRBJ2-5; 10 positions agree with TRBD2. J was trimmed by 5 bases and V by 5 bases; bases with no gene match: 8. The CDR3 is 15 residues long. The germline gives CDR1 SGHTA, CDR2 FQGTGA. CDR3 loop: CASSLSSGSIETQYF. DNA of the CDR3: TGTGCCAGCAGCCTTTCTAGCGGGAGCATCGAGACCCAGTACTTC.

The chain uses TRBV7-3 and TRBJ1-1; the D gene is possibly TRBD1 (5 bases). The CDR3 totals 15 residues. Trimming left V 9 bases short and J 1 base short, with 18 bases between. From germline, CDR1 is SGHTA and CDR2 FQGTGA. The CDR3 DNA is TGTGCCAGTTCAACGCCCGGGACGGGGAACACTGAAGCTTTCTTT. This sequence encodes CASSTPGTGNTEAFF.

This clonotype was detected ten times or more. J is TRBJ2-3 and V is TRBV5-1; 7 bases agree with TRBD1. This CDR3 has 14 amino acids. The germline V gene encodes CDR1 SGHRS and CDR2 YFSETQ. The V and J ends lost 4 bases and 9 bases, in that order; junction bases with no gene match: 11. CDR3 bases: TGCGCCAGCAGCCCCAGACAGGGCCGATTGACGCAGTATTTT. Protein product: CASSPRQGRLTQYF.

This clonotype was detected only a few times. The rearrangement links TRBV14 to TRBJ2-5; 11 bases line up with TRBD2. Per germline, CDR1 SGHDN and CDR2 FVKESK. Trimming removed 3 bases from V and 0 bases from J; junction bases left unmatched: 6. The CDR3 runs 17 residues. Written as DNA, the CDR3 is TGTGCCAGCAGCCACGTTACTAGCGGGAGATACCAAGAGACCCAGTACTTC. This codes for CASSHVTSGRYQETQYF.

This clonotype was counted only a few times. The chain has TRBV12-3 or TRBV12-4 and TRBJ2-2, with TRBD1 as a possible D gene (6 bases). The germline V and J ends were trimmed by 2 bases and 8 bases, with 12 bases remaining between them. The CDR3 runs 14 residues. For the CDR3, the DNA is TGTGCCAGCAGTTTAAGACAGGCCTTAGGGGAGCTGTTTTTT. It encodes CASSLRQALGELFF.

This clonotype was recorded at least ten times. V gene TRBV6-6 combines with J gene TRBJ2-1; D unclear. The germline V gene encodes CDR1 MNHNY and CDR2 SVGAGI (reference sequence). The V end lost 6 bases, the J end lost 5 bases, and 11 bases lay between the germline ends. The CDR3 totals 13 residues. DNA of the CDR3: TGTGCCAGCAGAATAGGAGAAAACAATGAGCAGTTCTTC. Protein: CASRIGENNEQFF.

The sample holds many counts of this clonotype. The gene calls are TRBV20-1 and TRBJ2-1; D is possibly TRBD2 (5 bases). This CDR3 is built from 14 residues. Germline values: CDR1 DFQATT, CDR2 SNEGSKA (reference sequence). Deletions cut 5 bases from V and 3 bases from J, with 14 bases between. CDR3 in DNA: TGCAGTGCTCACCCCGGAACTAGCTACAATGAGCAGTTCTTC. Amino acids: CSAHPGTSYNEQFF.

This clonotype appeared a few times. V and J are TRBV12-3 or TRBV12-4 and TRBJ1-1; D not certain. V lost 11 bases and J 0 bases, leaving 10 bases between the germline ends. This CDR3 contains 12 residues. The CDR3 reads CAGSGMNTEAFF. The CDR3 region has the DNA TGTGCCGGGAGTGGGATGAACACTGAAGCTTTCTTT.

This clonotype was found a few times. The chain employs TRBV7-9 and TRBJ1-5; 9 nucleotides align to TRBD1. Germline CDR1 and CDR2: SEHNR and FQNEAQ (reference sequence). V trimming: 2 bases; J trimming: 3 bases; junction bases outside the gene matches: 2. The CDR3 is made up of 15 amino acids. CDR3 protein: CASSLTQGANQPQHF. CDR3 DNA: TGTGCCAGCAGCTTAACACAGGGGGCCAATCAGCCCCAGCATTTT.

The J gene is TRBJ2-1, the V gene TRBV15, with TRBD1 matching 10 bases. V gave up 2 bases and J gave up 8 bases; unmatched junction bases: 3. This CDR3 region has 14 residues. CDR1 LNHNV and CDR2 YYDKDF come from the germline V gene (reference sequence). CDR3 amino acids: CATSRRDRGYEQFF. The CDR3, as DNA: TGTGCCACCAGCAGAAGGGACAGGGGATATGAGCAGTTCTTC.

The V gene is TRBV20-1, the J gene TRBJ2-5; the match to TRBD1 covers 11 bases. Trimming removed 7 bases from V and 4 bases from J; junction bases left unmatched: 8. Germline V CDR1 and CDR2: DFQATT, SNEGSKA (reference sequence). CDR3 length: 14 residues. This CDR3 is CSVYGQGAGETQYF. In nucleotides, the CDR3 is TGCAGTGTATACGGACAGGGGGCGGGAGAGACCCAGTACTTC.

As DNA, the CDR3 is TGTGCCAGCAGCTTATTGAGTGGCTACACCTTC. Translating it yields CASSLLSGYTF. The rearrangement uses TRBV7-9 and TRBJ1-2; D remains ambiguous. Per germline, CDR1 SEHNR and CDR2 FQNEAQ (reference sequence). V lost 2 bases and J 7 bases, leaving 5 bases between the germline ends. The CDR3 totals 11 residues.